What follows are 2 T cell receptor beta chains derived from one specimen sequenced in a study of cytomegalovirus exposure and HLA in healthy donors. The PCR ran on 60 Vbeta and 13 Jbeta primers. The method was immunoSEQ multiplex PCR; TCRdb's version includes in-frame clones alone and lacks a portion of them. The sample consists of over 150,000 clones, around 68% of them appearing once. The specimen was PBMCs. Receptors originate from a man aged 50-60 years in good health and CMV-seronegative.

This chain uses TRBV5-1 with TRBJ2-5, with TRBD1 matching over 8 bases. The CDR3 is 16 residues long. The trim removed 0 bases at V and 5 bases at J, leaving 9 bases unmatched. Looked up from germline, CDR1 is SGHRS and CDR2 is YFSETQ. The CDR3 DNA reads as TGCGCCAGCAGCTTGGCTGGTCAGGGGGCGCGGGAGACCCAGTACTTC. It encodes CASSLAGQGARETQYF.

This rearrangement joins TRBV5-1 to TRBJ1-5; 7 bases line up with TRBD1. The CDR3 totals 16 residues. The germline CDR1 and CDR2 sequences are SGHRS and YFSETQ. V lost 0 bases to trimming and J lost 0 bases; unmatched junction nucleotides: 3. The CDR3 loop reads CASSLEGGSSNQPQHF. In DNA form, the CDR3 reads TGCGCCAGCAGCTTGGAAGGGGGCTCTAGCAATCAGCCCCAGCATTTT. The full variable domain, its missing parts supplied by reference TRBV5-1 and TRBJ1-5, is KAGVTQTPRYLIKTRGQQVTLSCSPISGHRSVSWYQQTPGQGLQFLFEYFSETQRNKGNFPGRFSGRQFSNSRSEMNVSTLELGDSALYLCASSLEGGSSNQPQHFGDGTRLSIL.